The 20 T cell receptor beta chains presented below share a single source sample, sequenced in a study of Graves' ophthalmopathy and Graves' hyperthyroidism (dated by TCRdb to the late 2010s). Instrument on record: Illumina HiSeq 2000. TCR beta CDR3 regions were amplified from RNA transcripts for repertoire sequencing. HTBI primers and the Qiagen OneStep RT-PCR kit were used in a first-round RT-PCR, which was followed by a second-round multiplex PCR, size selection and purification. The raw public reads went through TCRdb reprocessing: fastp at Q25, MiXCR clone calling, in-frame beta chains kept. Every distinct CDR3 protein forms one entry, paired with its most common genes and DNA. The sample contains 260,000 or so distinct CDR3 sequences, less than 55% of them found a single time. The top ten clones comprise around 47% of the sample. The sequenced sample was peripheral blood. Receptors originate from an adult man with Graves' ophthalmopathy.

This chain connects TRBV6-5 to TRBJ2-7, with no clear D. The CDR3 covers 11 residues. The V end lost 6 bases, the J end lost 3 bases, and 6 bases lay between the germline ends. Germline CDR1 reads MNHEY; CDR2 reads SVGAGI. CDR3 region: CASRSSYEQYF. The CDR3 nucleotides are TGTGCCAGCAGGTCGAGCTACGAGCAGTACTTC.

This chain joins TRBV2 and TRBJ1-5, with 7 bases aligning to TRBD1. CDR3 length: 15 amino acids. J was trimmed by 6 bases and V by 5 bases; bases with no gene match: 10. Germline CDR1 reads SNHLY; CDR2 reads FYNNEI. CDR3 sequence reads: CASSRGQTGVQPQHF. Written as DNA, the CDR3 is TGTGCCAGCAGTAGGGGGCAGACCGGGGTTCAGCCCCAGCATTTT. The whole variable domain, filled in from reference TRBV2 and TRBJ1-5, reads EPEVTQTPSHQVTQMGQEVILRCVPISNHLYFYWYRQILGQKVEFLVSFYNNEISEKSEIFDDQFSVERPDGSNFTLKIRSTKLEDSAMYFCASSRGQTGVQPQHFGDGTRLSIL.

The chain couples TRBV6-2 or TRBV6-3 to TRBJ2-5, with TRBD1 matching 11 bases. The J segment lost 4 bases and the V segment lost 5 bases, leaving 6 bases of the junction unmatched. The CDR3 runs to 15 residues. In germline, CDR1 is MNHEY, CDR2 SVGEGT. This CDR3 is CASSEPDRGRETQYF. The CDR3 DNA reads TGTGCCAGCAGTGAACCGGACAGGGGGCGAGAGACCCAGTACTTC.

The chain carries TRBV7-9 and TRBJ2-7, with TRBD2 matching over 7 bases. CDR1 and CDR2 from the germline V gene are SEHNR and FQNEAQ (reference sequence). CDR3 length: 16 amino acids. V lost 5 bases, J lost 4 bases, and 14 bases stayed unmatched. CDR3 coding DNA: TGTGCCAGCAGCCCCGGGACTACCCTTCCCGGATACGAGCAGTACTTC. This codes for CASSPGTTLPGYEQYF.

This clonotype has more than one count but fewer than ten. J is TRBJ2-5 and V is TRBV9, with D perhaps TRBD1 (5 bases). CDR3 length: 15 amino acids. V lost 4 bases to trimming and J lost 2 bases, with 15 bases between them. The V gene's germline CDR1 is SGDLS and CDR2 YYNGEE. The CDR3 loop is CASSSVGDRQETQYF. The DNA for the CDR3 is TGTGCCAGCAGCTCCGTTGGAGACAGACAAGAGACCCAGTACTTC.

The chain couples TRBV7-8 to TRBJ2-5, with 14 bases fitting TRBD2. Trimming at V came to 4 bases and at J to 11 bases, leaving 15 bases not matched to a gene. This CDR3 spans 17 amino acids. Germline loops: CDR1 SGHVS, CDR2 FQNEAQ. DNA of the CDR3: TGTGCCAGCAGCTCAGGGACTAGCGGGGGAGGCACAGATACGCAGTACTTC. Translation gives CASSSGTSGGGTDTQYF.

The chain combines TRBV20-1 with TRBJ1-1, with 9 bases identical to TRBD1. Germline CDR1 reads DFQATT; CDR2 reads SNEGSKA (reference sequence). V shed 3 bases, J shed 4 bases, and the junction held 6 bases outside the gene matches. The CDR3 sequence is 14 residues long. CDR3 amino acids: CSARVDRGGTEAFF. CDR3 in DNA: TGCAGTGCTAGGGTGGACAGGGGAGGCACTGAAGCTTTCTTT.

Concerning this clonotype: An end of the junction differs from the germline gene, which may be a read error. The chain combines TRBV10-3 with TRBJ1-2; D remains ambiguous. The CDR3 extends over 13 amino acids. Germline V gene lookup returns CDR1 ENHRY and CDR2 SYGVKD. For the CDR3, the DNA is TGTGCCAGCAGTGAATGGCTTAACTATGGCTACACCTTC. Amino acid sequence: CASSEWLNYGYTF.

This clonotype was seen a handful of times. CDR3 nucleotide sequence: TGTGCCAGCAGCTTGGTAGGGGCTGGGGAAAAACTGTTTTTT. This codes for CASSLVGAGEKLFF. The chain employs TRBV2 and TRBJ1-4; maybe TRBD1 (5 bases). CDR3 size: 14 residues. The germline V gene encodes CDR1 SNHLY and CDR2 FYNNEI. Trimming removed 6 bases at V and 8 bases at J, with 16 bases between.

This clonotype was found a few times. The junction differs from germline at one of its ends, possibly a read error. This chain joins TRBV7-9 and TRBJ1-2, with 10 bases aligning to TRBD1. The germline gives CDR1 SEHNR, CDR2 FQNEAQ (reference sequence). The CDR3 length is 14 residues. The CDR3 protein is CASSLGQGSTSLAF. CDR3 bases: TGTGCCAGCAGCCTGGGACAGGGGTCGACATCTCTCGCCTTC.

Concerning this clonotype: A junction end diverges from the germline sequence, so it may reflect a read error. The genes are TRBV7-9 and TRBJ2-5; D might be TRBD2 (5 bases). The germline gives CDR1 SEHNR, CDR2 FQNEAQ (reference sequence). CDR3 length: 17 residues. CDR3 loop: CASSLERSGTGYETQYF. The CDR3 nucleotides are TGTGCAAGCAGCTTAGAGAGATCGGGTACGGGGTACGAGACCCAGTACTTC.

The rearrangement links TRBV5-8 to TRBJ2-5; either TRBD1 or TRBD2 may supply D (5 bases each). CDR3 length: 15 residues. V lost 7 bases to trimming and J lost 5 bases, with 21 bases between them. CDR1 is SGHTS and CDR2 is YDEGEE in the germline V gene. CDR3 amino acids: CASSPPRQWGETQYF. The CDR3, as DNA: TGTGCCAGCTCACCACCGAGGCAGTGGGGGGAGACCCAGTACTTC.

The chain is built from TRBV2 and TRBJ2-7, with 8 bases lining up with TRBD1. Per the germline V gene, CDR1 is SNHLY and CDR2 is FYNNEI. The CDR3 sequence is 16 residues long. The junction had 17 bases not matched to a gene; V was cut back by 8 bases and J by 5 bases. The CDR3 loop reads CASLVAWGQVINEQYF. CDR3 DNA sequence: TGTGCCAGCTTAGTGGCGTGGGGACAGGTCATCAACGAGCAGTACTTC.

Points on this clonotype: A single base separates this from a much larger clone, so it may be a read error. The chain couples TRBV20-1 to TRBJ2-7; TRBD2 might be the D (6 bases). Looked up from germline, CDR1 is DFQATT and CDR2 is SNEGSKA (reference sequence). The CDR3 spans 13 residues. This chain's CDR3 is CGARWGDSYEQYF. CDR3 DNA sequence: TGCGGTGCTAGGTGGGGGGACTCCTACGAGCAGTACTTC.

This clonotype showed up just a few times. This chain connects TRBV29-1 to TRBJ2-7, with 9 bases that match TRBD1. V lost 7 bases to trimming and J lost 3 bases; unmatched junction nucleotides: 7. The CDR3 sequence is 13 residues long. The germline CDR1 and CDR2 sequences are SQVTM and ANQGSEA. CDR3 amino acids: CSASTGQGYEQYF. The DNA for the CDR3 is TGCAGCGCTTCAACGGGACAGGGCTACGAGCAGTACTTC.

The chain links TRBV12-3 or TRBV12-4 to TRBJ2-5; D not certain. The CDR3 consists of 14 residues. The CDR3 bases are TGTGCTAGCTGCGCCCGGGCGTCGAGGGAGACCCAGTACTTC. It translates to CASCARASRETQYF.

This clonotype came up a few times. This chain links TRBV7-9 with TRBJ1-1; TRBD1 is a possible D gene (5 bases). The CDR3 spans 14 residues. Germline values: CDR1 SEHNR, CDR2 FQNEAQ (reference sequence). The V gene lost 1 base and the J gene lost 7 bases, with 13 bases spanning the gap. CDR3 coding DNA: TGTGCCAGCAGCTTAGTTAGCCGGGGGGTTGAAGCTTTCTTT. Protein sequence: CASSLVSRGVEAFF.

In this sample, this clonotype turned up a few times. This chain links TRBV5-5 with TRBJ2-2; maybe TRBD2 (5 bases). V gave up 2 bases and J gave up 2 bases, with 7 bases separating them. The CDR3 spans 14 residues. Germline V gene sequence: CDR1 SGHKS, CDR2 YYEKEE (reference sequence). CDR3 sequence: CASSFGENTGELFF. The DNA of the CDR3 is TGTGCCAGCAGCTTCGGGGAAAACACCGGGGAGCTGTTTTTT.

The J gene is TRBJ1-1, the V gene TRBV19; 8 bases align to TRBD1. Germline V gene data show CDR1 as LNHDA and CDR2 as SQIVND (reference sequence). Germline trimming cut 8 bases from V and 3 bases from J; bases unmatched to any gene: 5. This CDR3 region has 13 residues. CDR3 in amino acids: CASSGQGYTEAFF. CDR3 DNA sequence: TGTGCCAGTTCCGGACAGGGCTACACTGAAGCTTTCTTT.

CDR3 nucleotide sequence: TGTGCCAGTAGTGAGGCGGGACTAGCGGCAAACTACGAGCAGTACTTC. Residues: CASSEAGLAANYEQYF. V is TRBV19 and J is TRBJ2-7; 11 bases match TRBD2. Germline V lookup: CDR1 LNHDA, CDR2 SQIVND (reference sequence). The CDR3 has 16 residues. Unmatched junction bases numbered 9, after V lost 5 bases and J lost 3 bases. Based on the CDR3 plus reference TRBV19 and TRBJ2-7, the full variable domain is DGGITQSPKYLFRKEGQNVTLSCEQNLNHDAMYWYRQDPGQGLRLIYYSQIVNDFQKGDIAEGYSVSREKKESFPLTVTSAQKNPTAFYLCASSEAGLAANYEQYFGPGTRLTVT.